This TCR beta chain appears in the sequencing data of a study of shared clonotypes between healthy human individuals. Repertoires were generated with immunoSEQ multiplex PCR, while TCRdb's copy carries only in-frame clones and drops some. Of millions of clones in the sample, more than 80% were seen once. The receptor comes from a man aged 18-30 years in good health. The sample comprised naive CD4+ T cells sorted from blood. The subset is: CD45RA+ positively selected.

CDR3 nucleotide sequence: TGCGCCAGTCCAAAGCGGGCGGCCTACAATGAGCAGTTCTTC. Translated: CASPKRAAYNEQFF. This sequence joins TRBV23-1 and TRBJ2-1, with D maybe TRBD2 (6 bases). TRBV23-1 is noted as an ORF with a role that remains uncertain. The V end was cut by 9 bases, the J end by 2 bases, with 14 bases between. The CDR3 runs 14 residues.